This TCR beta chain emerged from a study of CD8+CD57+ T cells in acquired aplastic anemia. Study as a whole: Yields of DNA that came from sorted CD4+ and CD8+ cells averaged roughly 3.2 ug.

As concerns this clonotype: One junction end disagrees with the germline gene, perhaps due to a read error.

Patients sequenced had flow cytometry evidence of CD8+CD57+ cell expansion. The template used for profiling TCR beta VDJ and CDR3 was genomic DNA. MiXCR was run by TCRdb on the reads, yielding one entry per CDR3 protein. Of under 200,000 distinct CDR3 sequences in the sample, around 50% were seen once. The CDR3 runs to 12 residues. Germline CDR1 reads KGHDR; CDR2 reads SFDVKD. The receptor was isolated from a human donor with aplastic anemia. The sample taken for sequencing was sorted CD4+, CD8+, or CD8+CD57+ T cells (not recorded which) from PBMCs. This chain links TRBV24-1 with TRBJ2-4; D not certain. The CDR3 sequence: CASSYAASIQYF. CDR3 bases: TGTGCCAGCAGTTACGCGGCTAGCATTCAGTACTTC.